Listed here are 5 T cell receptor beta chains from one sample, sequenced in a study of shared clonotypes between healthy human individuals. Libraries were prepared by immunoSEQ multiplex PCR; TCRdb keeps only in-frame clonotypes and omits some of them. The table has about 470,000 clones, around 79% seen once. Material for sequencing was PBMCs. All receptors derive from a woman aged 40-49 years in good health. Some clones in this sample may be carry-over from other donors' samples.

The chain links TRBV4-3 to TRBJ2-1, with 10 bases matching TRBD2. V lost 4 bases to trimming and J lost 8 bases; unmatched junction nucleotides: 14. Germline values: CDR1 LGHNA, CDR2 YSLEER. The CDR3 has 17 residues. The CDR3 reads CASSREPPSGSGDEQFF. The CDR3 bases are TGCGCCAGCAGCCGAGAGCCCCCTAGCGGGAGCGGGGATGAGCAGTTCTTC.

This chain joins TRBV11-2 and TRBJ2-2, with 8 bases lining up with TRBD1. From germline, CDR1 is SGHAT and CDR2 FQNNGV. The V segment lost 2 bases and the J segment 4 bases; nucleotides outside the gene matches: 3. The CDR3 is 15 amino acids. This CDR3 reads CASSLRGQGTGELFF. The CDR3 DNA reads as TGTGCCAGCAGCTTAAGAGGACAGGGCACCGGGGAGCTGTTTTTT.

The genes are TRBV19 and TRBJ2-1; D might be TRBD1 (6 bases). The CDR3 is 12 residues long. Germline V CDR1 and CDR2: LNHDA, SQIVND (reference sequence). Trimming took off 5 bases at V and 8 bases at J, with 10 bases between the two ends. The CDR3 sequence: CASSSAGDEQFF. In DNA, the CDR3 is TGTGCCAGTAGTTCTGCAGGGGATGAGCAGTTCTTC. The full variable domain, in which reference TRBV19 and TRBJ2-1 provide the parts outside the CDR3, is DGGITQSPKYLFRKEGQNVTLSCEQNLNHDAMYWYRQDPGQGLRLIYYSQIVNDFQKGDIAEGYSVSREKKESFPLTVTSAQKNPTAFYLCASSSAGDEQFFGPGTRLTVL.

V gene TRBV6-6 combines with J gene TRBJ1-2; no clear D. V shed 6 bases and J shed 8 bases, with 7 bases lying between them. The CDR3 has 10 amino acids. The germline V gene has CDR1 MNHNY and CDR2 SVGAGI (reference sequence). In DNA form, the CDR3 reads TGTGCCAGCAGCTCTAGGGGCTACACCTTC. Translation gives CASSSRGYTF.

The chain carries TRBV2 and TRBJ1-1; 10 positions agree with TRBD1. Germline CDR1 and CDR2: SNHLY and FYNNEI. The trim removed 8 bases at V and 7 bases at J, leaving 7 bases unmatched. The CDR3 totals 13 residues. CDR3 nucleotides: TGTGCCAGCCCGGGACAGGGGCTAATTGAAGCTTTCTTT. This gives the protein CASPGQGLIEAFF.